What follows are 28 T cell receptor beta chains derived from one specimen sequenced in a study of T cell responses to AZD1222 COVID-19 vaccine. Data came from immunoSEQ multiplex PCR; TCRdb stores just in-frame clones and leaves some out. The sample shows under 150,000 clones, 85% to 90% of them seen only once. The source material was peripheral blood, sampled 28 days after the second AZD1222 dose. The receptors here all came from an adult who received the AZD1222 COVID-19 vaccine.

The chain recombines TRBV15 with TRBJ2-7; possibly TRBD1 for D (6 bases). Between the trimmed V and J ends, which lost 4 bases and 1 base, there was a span of 11 bases. Germline CDR1 is LNHNV and CDR2 is YYDKDF (reference sequence). The CDR3 totals 14 residues. CDR3 sequence (DNA): TGTGCCACCAGCACTATAGGGGGTTCCTACGAGCAGTACTTC. It codes for CATSTIGGSYEQYF.

The chain joins TRBV27 to TRBJ2-2; TRBD1 might be the D (5 bases). The CDR3 is made up of 15 amino acids. V was shortened by 5 bases and J by 5 bases, with 15 bases between the two germline ends. Germline CDR1 is MNHEY and CDR2 is SMNVEV (reference sequence). The CDR3 nucleotides read TGTGCCAGCAGTGCAAACAGGTTAGGGACCGGGGAGCTGTTTTTT. Translation: CASSANRLGTGELFF.

The rearrangement uses TRBV3-1 (or the pseudogene TRBV3-2) and TRBJ2-2; unclear D gene. CDR3 length equals 12 residues. Germline-derived CDR1 and CDR2 are LGHDT and YNNKEL (reference sequence). Trimming removed 5 bases from V and 1 base from J, with 2 bases in between. The CDR3 nucleotides read TGTGCCAGCAGCTTGAACACCGGGGAGCTGTTTTTT. The encoded protein is CASSLNTGELFF.

About this clone: Different DNA sequences within this sample yield the same CDR3. The rearrangement joins TRBV29-1 to TRBJ1-2; D uncertain. This CDR3 spans 11 amino acids. The germline V gene encodes CDR1 SQVTM and CDR2 ANQGSEA. The ends were cut back, 4 bases at V and 1 base at J, with 4 bases in the middle. For the CDR3, the DNA is TGCAGCGTTGTCAGTAACTATGGCTACACCTTC. Its translation: CSVVSNYGYTF.

The chain is built from TRBV29-1 and TRBJ1-1, with D uncertain. The germline V gene encodes CDR1 SQVTM and CDR2 ANQGSEA. The CDR3 covers 14 residues. Trimming removed 7 bases at V and 5 bases at J, with 20 bases between. The CDR3 region has the DNA TGCAGCGCCCGCACTCGGGGTTTTAAGACTGAAGCTTTCTTT. Translating gives CSARTRGFKTEAFF.

The rearrangement joins TRBV28 to TRBJ1-6; D call uncertain. The CDR3 has 16 residues. Looked up from germline, CDR1 is MDHEN and CDR2 is SYDVKM. Trimming removed 1 base at V and 8 bases at J, with 15 bases between. The CDR3 DNA is TGTGCCAGCAGTTTATCCCCACAGACATGGGATTCACCCCTCCACTTT. This gives the protein CASSLSPQTWDSPLHF.

The table lists this clone with a count of one. This rearrangement joins TRBV21-1 to TRBJ1-1; the D call in the table, TRBD1, was not verified against the DNA. TRBV21-1 is a pseudogene segment. The CDR3 contains 14 residues. The CDR3 spells CASSGQGRDTEAFF. The CDR3 nucleotides are TGTGCCAGCAGTGGACAGGGAAGGGACACTGAAGCTTTCTTT.

This clone was detected only a few times. The gene calls are TRBV9 and TRBJ2-7; TRBD2 matches at 11 bases. Trimming cost V 3 bases and J 2 bases; bases outside gene matches: 7. Germline-derived CDR1 and CDR2 are SGDLS and YYNGEE. The CDR3 is made up of 16 amino acids. The CDR3 nucleotides are TGTGCCAGCAGCGCCACCGGGACTAGCGGCCCCTACGAGCAGTACTTC. Translated: CASSATGTSGPYEQYF.

This chain joins TRBV18 and TRBJ1-3; no definite D call. The germline CDR1 and CDR2 sequences are KGHSH and LQKENI. The CDR3 has 15 residues. V was clipped by 4 bases and J by 0 bases, with 10 bases between them. CDR3 coding DNA: TGTGCCAGCTCACAACAGAGCTTCTCTGGAAACACCATATATTTT. Translated, it gives CASSQQSFSGNTIYF.

The J gene is TRBJ2-1, the V gene TRBV5-1; 12 bases are shared with TRBD1. The CDR3 sequence is 14 residues long. Looked up from germline, CDR1 is SGHRS and CDR2 is YFSETQ. V was clipped by 4 bases and J by 6 bases; unmatched bases: 2. The CDR3 spells CASSEGQGANEQFF. CDR3 bases: TGCGCCAGCAGCGAGGGACAGGGGGCCAATGAGCAGTTCTTC.

CDR3 region: CSGRPTSATYNEQFF. For the CDR3, the DNA is TGCAGCGGCCGCCCAACTAGCGCAACCTACAATGAGCAGTTCTTC. V gene TRBV29-1 combines with J gene TRBJ2-1; 7 nucleotides align to TRBD2. The CDR3 loop spans 15 amino acids. With 7 bases clipped from V and 2 bases from J, the junction kept 11 bases outside the gene matches. Germline lookup yields CDR1 SQVTM and CDR2 ANQGSEA.

In its sample, this clone was seen once. The J gene is TRBJ2-1, the V gene TRBV30; D is uncertain. The V end lost 3 bases, the J end lost 7 bases, and 7 bases lay between the germline ends. Germline V gene sequence: CDR1 GTSNPN, CDR2 SVGIG (reference sequence). The CDR3 is 11 residues long. The CDR3 DNA is TGTGCCTGGAGCGGAATTAATGAGCAGTTCTTC. Translation: CAWSGINEQFF.

The chain combines TRBV5-4 with TRBJ2-3; D may be TRBD1 (7 bases). Germline-derived CDR1 and CDR2 are SGHNT and YYREEE (reference sequence). The CDR3 is 17 amino acids. V lost 4 bases and J 5 bases, leaving 23 bases between the germline ends. The CDR3: CASSPPPGPQGGDTQYF. The CDR3 DNA is TGTGCCAGCAGCCCGCCTCCGGGACCCCAGGGGGGAGATACGCAGTATTTT.

The chain combines TRBV10-3 with TRBJ1-1, with D perhaps TRBD1 (5 bases). The CDR3 has 14 amino acids. V lost 3 bases and J 4 bases, leaving 12 bases between the germline ends. From germline, CDR1 is ENHRY and CDR2 SYGVKD. CDR3 nucleotide sequence: TGTGCCATCAGTGACAAGGGGCTGGGCACTGAAGCTTTCTTT. Protein product: CAISDKGLGTEAFF.

The rearrangement links TRBV7-9 to TRBJ1-2, with a tentative D call TRBD1 (6 bases). Germline loops: CDR1 SEHNR, CDR2 FQNEAQ (reference sequence). V was cut by 5 bases and J by 3 bases, with 13 bases left in between. The CDR3 is 14 amino acids. The DNA for the CDR3 is TGTGCCAGCAGCACGGACAGAGGCGACTATGGCTACACCTTC. Its translation is CASSTDRGDYGYTF.

This clone occurred once. The chain combines TRBV6-5 with TRBJ1-1; D gene uncertain. The CDR3 loop spans 16 amino acids. The ends were cut back, 2 bases at V and 1 base at J, with 14 bases in the middle. Per germline, CDR1 MNHEY and CDR2 SVGAGI. CDR3 protein: CASSYKRSLGNTEAFF. The DNA of the CDR3 is TGTGCCAGCAGTTACAAGCGCAGTCTGGGGAACACTGAAGCTTTCTTT.

This chain connects TRBV5-1 to TRBJ1-1; D is ambiguous. The CDR3 is 15 residues long. Germline CDR1 and CDR2: SGHRS and YFSETQ. V lost 4 bases, J lost 1 base, and 14 bases lay in between. The CDR3 loop reads CASSLSKSANTEAFF. CDR3 in DNA: TGCGCCAGCAGCCTTAGTAAGAGTGCGAACACTGAAGCTTTCTTT.

This clone was seen a handful of times. This chain connects TRBV4-1 to TRBJ2-1, with 11 bases fitting TRBD2. The germline gives CDR1 MGHRA, CDR2 YSYEKL. CDR3 length: 15 residues. V trimming: 1 base; J trimming: 8 bases; junction bases outside the gene matches: 4. CDR3 in amino acids: CASSQGGSGRDEQFF. The CDR3 coding sequence is TGCGCCAGCAGCCAAGGAGGTAGCGGGAGGGATGAGCAGTTCTTC.

This clone is a singleton in its sample. The chain employs TRBV2 and TRBJ2-1, with a weak D call TRBD2 (7 bases). Per the germline V gene, CDR1 is SNHLY and CDR2 is FYNNEI. V was trimmed by 8 bases and J by 5 bases, leaving 19 bases between them. The CDR3 loop spans 15 amino acids. The CDR3 region has the DNA TGTGCCAGCGGGAGGGAAGGGGGAGGTAACAATGAGCAGTTCTTC. The encoded protein is CASGREGGGNNEQFF. The variable domain in full, completed from reference TRBV2 and TRBJ2-1, reads EPEVTQTPSHQVTQMGQEVILRCVPISNHLYFYWYRQILGQKVEFLVSFYNNEISEKSEIFDDQFSVERPDGSNFTLKIRSTKLEDSAMYFCASGREGGGNNEQFFGPGTRLTVL.

This chain uses TRBV11-3 with TRBJ2-1; tentative D call: TRBD2 (6 bases). The V end was cut by 2 bases, the J end by 0 bases, with 11 bases between. The germline CDR1 and CDR2 sequences are SGHNT and YENEEA. The CDR3 is made up of 16 amino acids. CDR3 region: CASSLRRGTSYNEQFF. The CDR3 nucleotides are TGTGCCAGCAGCTTACGGCGGGGTACCTCCTACAATGAGCAGTTCTTC.

This clone appeared a few times. As DNA, the CDR3 is TGTGCCAGCAGTGAAGCATTGCCCTCCACCCTCCACTTT. Protein: CASSEALPSTLHF. The gene calls are TRBV6-1 and TRBJ1-6, with D unclear. V was pared by 0 bases and J by 14 bases, with 11 bases between. Germline CDR1 reads MNHNS; CDR2 reads SASEGT. CDR3 size: 13 residues.

J is TRBJ1-2 and V is TRBV24-1; D not resolved. V lost 1 base and J lost 6, with 8 bases in between. The CDR3 length is 13 residues. Germline lookup yields CDR1 KGHDR and CDR2 SFDVKD. The CDR3 region has the DNA TGTGCCACCAGTGATTTCGCGGGTGATGGCTACACCTTC. It yields the protein CATSDFAGDGYTF.

The CDR3: CASSGSGISYEQYF. CDR3 nucleotide sequence: TGTGCCAGCAGCGGGTCGGGGATTTCCTACGAGCAGTACTTC. The chain has TRBV6-2 or TRBV6-3 and TRBJ2-7; TRBD2 might be the D (5 bases). CDR3 length: 14 amino acids. Germline CDR1 reads MNHEY; CDR2 reads SVGEGT. The V end lost 6 bases, the J end lost 1 base, and 13 bases lay between the germline ends.

The V gene is TRBV11-2, the J gene TRBJ1-2; 7 bases agree with TRBD1. Trimming took 5 bases from V and 4 from J; bases not matched to a gene: 10. The CDR3 contains 15 residues. CDR1 is SGHAT, CDR2 FQNNGV, per germline. CDR3 DNA sequence: TGTGCCAGCAGCCCCCGGGACAGACCGCTCTATGGCTACACCTTC. Protein product: CASSPRDRPLYGYTF.

The chain joins TRBV14 to TRBJ2-5; TRBD2 is a possible D gene (5 bases). Germline values: CDR1 SGHDN, CDR2 FVKESK. V was shortened by 3 bases and J by 7 bases, with 15 bases between the two germline ends. The length of the CDR3 is 14 residues. CDR3 nucleotide sequence: TGTGCCAGCAGCCACAGATCCCAAGAGGGGACCCAGTACTTC. It yields the protein CASSHRSQEGTQYF. Looking up the rest from reference TRBV14 and TRBJ2-5 gives the full variable domain: EAGVTQFPSHSVIEKGQTVTLRCDPISGHDNLYWYRRVMGKEIKFLLHFVKESKQDESGMPNNRFLAERTGGTYSTLKVQPAELEDSGVYFCASSHRSQEGTQYFGPGTRLLVL.

The chain has TRBV29-1 and TRBJ1-4; TRBD1 might be the D (5 bases). The CDR3 spans 13 residues. Trimming shortened V by 6 bases and J by 4 bases, and 12 bases separated the two germline ends. CDR1 SQVTM and CDR2 ANQGSEA come from the germline V gene. The CDR3 loop reads CSVSDSYNEKLFF. Written as DNA, the CDR3 is TGCAGCGTCTCTGACAGCTATAATGAAAAACTGTTTTTT.

The chain employs TRBV23-1 and TRBJ1-5; no firm D call. TRBV23-1 is noted as an ORF with a role that remains uncertain. The CDR3 extends over 17 amino acids. Trimming stripped 1 base from V and 4 bases from J, with 17 bases between. In DNA, the CDR3 is TGCGCCAGCAGTCAATTATTCCCCCCTACCCAAAATCAGCCCCAGCATTTT. Its translation: CASSQLFPPTQNQPQHF.

The chain has TRBV12-3 or TRBV12-4 and TRBJ1-1; D ambiguous. Trimming pared 7 bases from V and 1 base from J, leaving 10 bases between. The CDR3 is 13 amino acids. The CDR3 spells CASTRAPNTEAFF. As DNA, the CDR3 is TGTGCCAGCACCCGGGCCCCGAACACTGAAGCTTTCTTT.